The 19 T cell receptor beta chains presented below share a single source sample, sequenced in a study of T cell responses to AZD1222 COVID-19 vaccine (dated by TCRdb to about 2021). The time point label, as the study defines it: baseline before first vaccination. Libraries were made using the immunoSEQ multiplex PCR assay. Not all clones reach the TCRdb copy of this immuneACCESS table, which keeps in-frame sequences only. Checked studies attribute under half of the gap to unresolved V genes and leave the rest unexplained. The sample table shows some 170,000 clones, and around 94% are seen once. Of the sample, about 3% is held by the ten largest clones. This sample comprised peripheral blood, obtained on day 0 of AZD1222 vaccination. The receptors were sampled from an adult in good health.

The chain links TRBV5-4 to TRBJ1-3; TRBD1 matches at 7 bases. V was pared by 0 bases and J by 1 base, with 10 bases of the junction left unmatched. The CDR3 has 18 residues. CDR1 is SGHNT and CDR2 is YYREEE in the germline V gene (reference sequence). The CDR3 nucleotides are TGTGCCAGCAGCTTGGGCCACAGGGGAGGGTTATCTGGAAACACCATATATTTT. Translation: CASSLGHRGGLSGNTIYF.

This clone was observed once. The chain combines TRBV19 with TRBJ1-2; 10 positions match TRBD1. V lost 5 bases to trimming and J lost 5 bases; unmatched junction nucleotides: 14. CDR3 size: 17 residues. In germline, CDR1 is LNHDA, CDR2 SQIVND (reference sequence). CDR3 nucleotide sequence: TGTGCCAGTAGTCCCAGGTTGACAGGGGGCGATAGATATGGCTACACCTTC. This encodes CASSPRLTGGDRYGYTF. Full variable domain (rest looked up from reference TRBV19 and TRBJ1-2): DGGITQSPKYLFRKEGQNVTLSCEQNLNHDAMYWYRQDPGQGLRLIYYSQIVNDFQKGDIAEGYSVSREKKESFPLTVTSAQKNPTAFYLCASSPRLTGGDRYGYTFGSGTRLTVV.

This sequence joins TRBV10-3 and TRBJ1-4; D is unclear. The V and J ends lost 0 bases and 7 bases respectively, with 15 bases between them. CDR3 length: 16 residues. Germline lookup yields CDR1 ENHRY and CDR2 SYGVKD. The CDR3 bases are TGTGCCATCAGTGAGTCGAACGGGGTATATGGTGAAAAACTGTTTTTT. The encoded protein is CAISESNGVYGEKLFF.

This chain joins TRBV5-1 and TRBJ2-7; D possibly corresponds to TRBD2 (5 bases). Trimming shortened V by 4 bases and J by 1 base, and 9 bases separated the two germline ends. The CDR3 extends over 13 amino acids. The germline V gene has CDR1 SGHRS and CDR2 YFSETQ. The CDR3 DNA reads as TGCGCCAGCAGCCCCCCGGGATCCTACGAGCAGTACTTC. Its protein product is CASSPPGSYEQYF. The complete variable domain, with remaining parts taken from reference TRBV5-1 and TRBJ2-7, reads KAGVTQTPRYLIKTRGQQVTLSCSPISGHRSVSWYQQTPGQGLQFLFEYFSETQRNKGNFPGRFSGRQFSNSRSEMNVSTLELGDSALYLCASSPPGSYEQYFGPGTRLTVT.

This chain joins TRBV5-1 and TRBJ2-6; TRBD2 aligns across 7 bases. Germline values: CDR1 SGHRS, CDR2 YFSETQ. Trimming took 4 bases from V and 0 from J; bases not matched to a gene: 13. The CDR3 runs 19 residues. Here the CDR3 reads CASSRAGTTFSSGANVLTF. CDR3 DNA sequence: TGCGCCAGCAGCCGCGCCGGGACTACCTTTTCCTCTGGGGCCAACGTCCTGACTTTC. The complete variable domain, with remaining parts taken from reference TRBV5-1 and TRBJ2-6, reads KAGVTQTPRYLIKTRGQQVTLSCSPISGHRSVSWYQQTPGQGLQFLFEYFSETQRNKGNFPGRFSGRQFSNSRSEMNVSTLELGDSALYLCASSRAGTTFSSGANVLTFGAGSRLTVL.

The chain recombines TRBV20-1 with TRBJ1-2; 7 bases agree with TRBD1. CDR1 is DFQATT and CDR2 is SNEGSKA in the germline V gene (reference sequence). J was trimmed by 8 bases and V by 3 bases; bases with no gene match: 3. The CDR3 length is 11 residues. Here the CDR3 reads CSARGQSGYTF. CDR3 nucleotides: TGCAGTGCTAGGGGACAGTCGGGCTACACCTTC.

CDR3 nucleotides: TGTGCCAGCAGCTTGGTTAGTCGGGCAGATACGCAGTATTTT. Its protein product is CASSLVSRADTQYF. J is TRBJ2-3 and V is TRBV5-6; D gene uncertain. Germline V gene data show CDR1 as SGHDT and CDR2 as YYEEEE. V was shortened by 0 bases and J by 4 bases, with 9 bases between the two germline ends. The CDR3 sequence is 14 residues long.

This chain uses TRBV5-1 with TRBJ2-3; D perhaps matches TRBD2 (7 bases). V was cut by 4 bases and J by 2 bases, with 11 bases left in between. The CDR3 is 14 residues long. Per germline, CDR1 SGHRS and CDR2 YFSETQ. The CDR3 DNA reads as TGCGCCAGCAGCAGGGGGGGGACCACAGATACGCAGTATTTT. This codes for CASSRGGTTDTQYF.

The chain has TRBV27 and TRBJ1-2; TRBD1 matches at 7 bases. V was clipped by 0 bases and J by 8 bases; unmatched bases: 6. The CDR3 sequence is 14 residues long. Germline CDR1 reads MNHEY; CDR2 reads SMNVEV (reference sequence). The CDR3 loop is CASSLSTGLEGYTF. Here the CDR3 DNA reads TGTGCCAGCAGTTTATCGACAGGGCTTGAGGGCTACACCTTC.

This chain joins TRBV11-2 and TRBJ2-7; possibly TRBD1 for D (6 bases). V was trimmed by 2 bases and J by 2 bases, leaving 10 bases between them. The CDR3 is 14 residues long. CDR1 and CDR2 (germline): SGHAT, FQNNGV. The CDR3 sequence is CASSLRGFPYEQYF. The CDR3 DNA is TGTGCCAGCAGCTTAAGGGGGTTTCCCTACGAGCAGTACTTC. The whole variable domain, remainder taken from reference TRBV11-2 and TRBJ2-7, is EAGVAQSPRYKIIEKRQSVAFWCNPISGHATLYWYQQILGQGPKLLIQFQNNGVVDDSQLPKDRFSAERLKGVDSTLKIQPAKLEDSAVYLCASSLRGFPYEQYFGPGTRLTVT.

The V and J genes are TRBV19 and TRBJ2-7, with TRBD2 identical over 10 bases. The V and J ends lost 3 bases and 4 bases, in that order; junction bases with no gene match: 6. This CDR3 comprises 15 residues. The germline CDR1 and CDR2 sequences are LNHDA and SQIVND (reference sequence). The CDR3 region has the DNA TGTGCCAGTAGTATCAGCAGCGGGAGGGCTTACGAGCAGTACTTC. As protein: CASSISSGRAYEQYF.

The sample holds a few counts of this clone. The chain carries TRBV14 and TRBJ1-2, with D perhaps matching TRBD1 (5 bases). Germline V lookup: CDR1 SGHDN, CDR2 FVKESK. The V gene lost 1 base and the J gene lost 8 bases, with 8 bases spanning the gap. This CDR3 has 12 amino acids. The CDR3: CASSQVGAGYTF. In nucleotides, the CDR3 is TGTGCCAGCAGCCAAGTAGGGGCCGGCTACACCTTC. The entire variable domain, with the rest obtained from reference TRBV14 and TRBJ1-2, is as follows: EAGVTQFPSHSVIEKGQTVTLRCDPISGHDNLYWYRRVMGKEIKFLLHFVKESKQDESGMPNNRFLAERTGGTYSTLKVQPAELEDSGVYFCASSQVGAGYTFGSGTRLTVV.

The CDR3 DNA reads as TGTGCCAGCAGTTACAGGGGCCCCCAAGAGACCCAGTACTTC. Amino acid sequence: CASSYRGPQETQYF. The chain couples TRBV27 to TRBJ2-5; the match to TRBD1 covers 7 bases. Germline values: CDR1 MNHEY, CDR2 SMNVEV (reference sequence). This CDR3 has 14 residues. With 4 bases clipped from V and 1 base from J, the junction kept 3 bases outside the gene matches.

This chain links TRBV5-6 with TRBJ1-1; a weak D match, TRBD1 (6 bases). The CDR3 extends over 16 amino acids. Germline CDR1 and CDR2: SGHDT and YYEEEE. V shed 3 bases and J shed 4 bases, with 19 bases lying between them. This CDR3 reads CASSSTYREHGTEAFF. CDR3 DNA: TGTGCCAGCAGCTCAACCTACAGGGAGCATGGCACTGAAGCTTTCTTT.

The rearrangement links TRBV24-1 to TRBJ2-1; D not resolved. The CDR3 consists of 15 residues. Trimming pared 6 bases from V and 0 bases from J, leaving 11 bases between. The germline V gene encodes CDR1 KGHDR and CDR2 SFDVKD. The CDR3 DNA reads TGTGCCACCAGTCCCCCGTTAGGCTCCTACAATGAGCAGTTCTTC. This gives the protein CATSPPLGSYNEQFF.

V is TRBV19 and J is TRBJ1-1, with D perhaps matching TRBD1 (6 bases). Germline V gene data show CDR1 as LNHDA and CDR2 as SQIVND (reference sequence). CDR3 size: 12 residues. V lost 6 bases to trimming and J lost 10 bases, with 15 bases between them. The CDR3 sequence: CASSPGVAGAFF. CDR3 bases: TGTGCCAGTAGCCCAGGGGTAGCAGGAGCTTTCTTT.

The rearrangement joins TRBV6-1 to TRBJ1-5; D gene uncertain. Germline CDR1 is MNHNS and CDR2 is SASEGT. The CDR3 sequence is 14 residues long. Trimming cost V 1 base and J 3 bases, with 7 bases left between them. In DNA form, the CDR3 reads TGTGCCAGCAGTGAAGGACAACCCAATCAGCCCCAGCATTTT. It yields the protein CASSEGQPNQPQHF.

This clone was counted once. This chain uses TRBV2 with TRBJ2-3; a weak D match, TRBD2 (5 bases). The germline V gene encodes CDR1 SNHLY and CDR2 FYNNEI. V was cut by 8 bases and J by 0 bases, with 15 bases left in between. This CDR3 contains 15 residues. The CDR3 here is CASLGAELSTDTQYF. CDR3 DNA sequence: TGTGCCAGCCTGGGAGCTGAACTTAGCACAGATACGCAGTATTTT.

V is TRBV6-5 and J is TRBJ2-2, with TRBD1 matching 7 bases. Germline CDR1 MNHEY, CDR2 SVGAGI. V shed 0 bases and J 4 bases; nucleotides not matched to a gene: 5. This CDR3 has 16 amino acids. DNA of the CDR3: TGTGCCAGCAGTTACTCAGGGGGCGCCGGCACCGGGGAGCTGTTTTTT. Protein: CASSYSGGAGTGELFF.